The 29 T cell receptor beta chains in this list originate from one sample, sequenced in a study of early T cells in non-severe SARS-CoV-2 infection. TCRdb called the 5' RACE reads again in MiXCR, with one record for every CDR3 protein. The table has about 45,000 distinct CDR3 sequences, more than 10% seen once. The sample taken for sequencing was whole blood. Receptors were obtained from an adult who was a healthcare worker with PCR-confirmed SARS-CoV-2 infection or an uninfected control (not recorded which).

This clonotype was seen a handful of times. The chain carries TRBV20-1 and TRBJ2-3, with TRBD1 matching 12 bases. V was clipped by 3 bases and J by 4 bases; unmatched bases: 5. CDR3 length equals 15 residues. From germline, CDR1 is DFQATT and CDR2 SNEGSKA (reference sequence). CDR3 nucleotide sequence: TGCAGTGCTAGGCCGGGACAGGGGGCATCAGATACGCAGTATTTT. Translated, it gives CSARPGQGASDTQYF.

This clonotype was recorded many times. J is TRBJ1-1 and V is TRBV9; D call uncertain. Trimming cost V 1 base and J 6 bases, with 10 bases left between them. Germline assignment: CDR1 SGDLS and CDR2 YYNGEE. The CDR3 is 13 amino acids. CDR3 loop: CASSVHTLSEAFF. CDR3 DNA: TGTGCCAGCAGCGTACACACCCTTTCTGAAGCTTTCTTT.

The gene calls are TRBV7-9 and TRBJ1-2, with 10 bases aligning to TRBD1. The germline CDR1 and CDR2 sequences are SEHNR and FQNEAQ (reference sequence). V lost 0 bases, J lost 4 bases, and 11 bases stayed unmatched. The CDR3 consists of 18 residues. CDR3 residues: CASSLAPWDRGNSYGYTF. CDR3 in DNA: TGTGCCAGCAGCTTAGCCCCCTGGGACAGGGGCAACTCCTATGGCTACACCTTC.

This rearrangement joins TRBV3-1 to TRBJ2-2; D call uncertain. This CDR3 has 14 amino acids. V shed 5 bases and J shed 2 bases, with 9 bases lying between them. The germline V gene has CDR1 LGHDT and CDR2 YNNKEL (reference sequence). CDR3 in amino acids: CASSGTINTGELFF. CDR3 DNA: TGTGCCAGCAGCGGCACCATTAACACCGGGGAGCTGTTTTTT.

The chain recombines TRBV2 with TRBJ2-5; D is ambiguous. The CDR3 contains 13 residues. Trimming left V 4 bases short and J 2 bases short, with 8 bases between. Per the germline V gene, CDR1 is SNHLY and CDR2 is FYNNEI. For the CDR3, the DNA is TGTGCCAGCAGTGGAAGGAAACAAGAGACCCAGTACTTC. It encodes CASSGRKQETQYF. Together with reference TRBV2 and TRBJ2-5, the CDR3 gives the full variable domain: EPEVTQTPSHQVTQMGQEVILRCVPISNHLYFYWYRQILGQKVEFLVSFYNNEISEKSEIFDDQFSVERPDGSNFTLKIRSTKLEDSAMYFCASSGRKQETQYFGPGTRLLVL.

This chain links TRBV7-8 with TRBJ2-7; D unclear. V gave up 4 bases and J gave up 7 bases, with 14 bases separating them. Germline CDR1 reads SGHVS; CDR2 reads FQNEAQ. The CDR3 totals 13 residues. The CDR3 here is CASSSAASGEQYF. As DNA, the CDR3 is TGTGCCAGCAGCTCAGCCGCCTCCGGGGAGCAGTACTTC.

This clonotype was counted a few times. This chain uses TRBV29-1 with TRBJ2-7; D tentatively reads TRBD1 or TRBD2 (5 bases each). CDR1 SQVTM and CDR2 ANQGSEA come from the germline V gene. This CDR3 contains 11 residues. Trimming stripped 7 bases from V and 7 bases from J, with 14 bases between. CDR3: CSARGAGEQYF. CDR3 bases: TGCAGCGCTCGAGGGGCTGGGGAGCAGTACTTC.

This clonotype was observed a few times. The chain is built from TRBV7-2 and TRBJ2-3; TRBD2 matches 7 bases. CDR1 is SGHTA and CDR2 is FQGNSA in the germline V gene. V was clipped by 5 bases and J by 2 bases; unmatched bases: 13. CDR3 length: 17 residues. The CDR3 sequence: CASSRYGAGIPTDTQYF. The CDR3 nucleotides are TGTGCCAGCAGCCGTTACGGAGCGGGGATACCCACAGATACGCAGTATTTT.

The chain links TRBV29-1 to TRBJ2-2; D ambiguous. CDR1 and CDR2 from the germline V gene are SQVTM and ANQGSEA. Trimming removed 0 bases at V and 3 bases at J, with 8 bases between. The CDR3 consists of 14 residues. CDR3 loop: CSVEDLRHTGELFF. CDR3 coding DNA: TGCAGCGTTGAAGACCTTCGACACACCGGGGAGCTGTTTTTT.

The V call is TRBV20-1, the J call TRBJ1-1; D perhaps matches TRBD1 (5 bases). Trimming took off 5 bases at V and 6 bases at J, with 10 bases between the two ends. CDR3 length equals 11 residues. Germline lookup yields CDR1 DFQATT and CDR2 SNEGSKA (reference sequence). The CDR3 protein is CSAQGRAEAFF. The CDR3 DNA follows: TGCAGTGCTCAGGGAAGGGCTGAAGCTTTCTTT.

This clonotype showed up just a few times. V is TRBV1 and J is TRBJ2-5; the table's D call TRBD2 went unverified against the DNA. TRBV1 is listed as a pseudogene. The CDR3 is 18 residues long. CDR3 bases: TGCACCAGCAGCCAAGGACTCGCGGGGGGGTTGTACCAAGAGACCCAGTACTTC. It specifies CTSSQGLAGGLYQETQYF.

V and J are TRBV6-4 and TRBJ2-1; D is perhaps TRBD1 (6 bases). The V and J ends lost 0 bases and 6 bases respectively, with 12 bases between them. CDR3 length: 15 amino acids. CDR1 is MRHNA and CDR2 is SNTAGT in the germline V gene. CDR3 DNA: TGTGCCAGCAGTGACTCGATGACAGGTTCCAATGAGCAGTTCTTC. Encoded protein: CASSDSMTGSNEQFF.

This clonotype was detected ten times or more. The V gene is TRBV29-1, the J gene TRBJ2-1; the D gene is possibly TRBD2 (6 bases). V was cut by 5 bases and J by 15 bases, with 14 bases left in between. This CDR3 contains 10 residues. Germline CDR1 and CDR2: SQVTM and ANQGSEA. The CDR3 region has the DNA TGCAGCGTTTCCCCGGGACTGTCGTTCTTC. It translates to CSVSPGLSFF.

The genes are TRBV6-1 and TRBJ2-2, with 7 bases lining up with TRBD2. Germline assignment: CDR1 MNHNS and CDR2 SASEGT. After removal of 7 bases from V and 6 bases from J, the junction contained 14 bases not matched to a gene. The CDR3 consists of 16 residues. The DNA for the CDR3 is TGTGCCAGCACCTCAGATGTAGGGAGGGTGGCCGGGGAGCTGTTTTTT. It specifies CASTSDVGRVAGELFF.

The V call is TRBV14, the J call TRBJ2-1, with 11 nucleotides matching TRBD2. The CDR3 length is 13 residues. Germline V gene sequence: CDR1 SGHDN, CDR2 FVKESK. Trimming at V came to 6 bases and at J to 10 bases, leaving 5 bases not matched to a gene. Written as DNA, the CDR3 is TGTGCCAGCAGTACACTAGCGGGGGCCGAGCAGTTCTTC. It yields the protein CASSTLAGAEQFF.

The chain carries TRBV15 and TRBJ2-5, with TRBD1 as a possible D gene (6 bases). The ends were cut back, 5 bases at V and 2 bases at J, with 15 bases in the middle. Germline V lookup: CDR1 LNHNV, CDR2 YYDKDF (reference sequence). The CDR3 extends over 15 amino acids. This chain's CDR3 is CATSLIGDIQETQYF. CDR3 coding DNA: TGTGCCACCAGCCTCATAGGGGACATTCAAGAGACCCAGTACTTC.

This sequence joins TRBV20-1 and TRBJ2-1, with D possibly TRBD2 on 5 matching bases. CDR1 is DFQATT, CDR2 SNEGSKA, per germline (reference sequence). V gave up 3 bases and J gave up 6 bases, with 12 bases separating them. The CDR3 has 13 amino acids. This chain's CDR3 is CSASQLVANEQFF. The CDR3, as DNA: TGCAGTGCTAGTCAACTAGTGGCCAATGAGCAGTTCTTC.

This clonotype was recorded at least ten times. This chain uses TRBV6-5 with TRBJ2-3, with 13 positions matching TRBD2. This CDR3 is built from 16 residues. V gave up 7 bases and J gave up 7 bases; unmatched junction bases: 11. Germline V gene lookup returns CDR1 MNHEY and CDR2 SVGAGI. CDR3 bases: TGTGCCAGCACCGAGAGACTAGCGGGGGGCCGAAATACGCAGTATTTT. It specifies CASTERLAGGRNTQYF.

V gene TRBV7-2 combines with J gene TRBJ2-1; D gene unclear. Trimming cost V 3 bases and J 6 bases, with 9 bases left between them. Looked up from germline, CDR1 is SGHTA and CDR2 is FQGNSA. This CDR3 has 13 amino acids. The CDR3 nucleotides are TGTGCCAGCAGCTTTGGGGTATTCAATGAGCAGTTCTTC. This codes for CASSFGVFNEQFF.

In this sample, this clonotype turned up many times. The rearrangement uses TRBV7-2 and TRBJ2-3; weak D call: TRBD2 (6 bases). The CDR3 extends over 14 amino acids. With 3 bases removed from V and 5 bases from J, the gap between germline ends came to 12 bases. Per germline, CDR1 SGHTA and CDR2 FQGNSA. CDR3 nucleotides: TGTGCCAGCAGCTTCTCACTAGCCGGAGATACGCAGTATTTT. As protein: CASSFSLAGDTQYF. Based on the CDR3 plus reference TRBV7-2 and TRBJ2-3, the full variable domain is GAGVSQSPSNKVTEKGKDVELRCDPISGHTALYWYRQSLGQGLEFLIYFQGNSAPDKSGLPSDRFSAERTGGSVSTLTIQRTQQEDSAVYLCASSFSLAGDTQYFGPGTRLTVL.

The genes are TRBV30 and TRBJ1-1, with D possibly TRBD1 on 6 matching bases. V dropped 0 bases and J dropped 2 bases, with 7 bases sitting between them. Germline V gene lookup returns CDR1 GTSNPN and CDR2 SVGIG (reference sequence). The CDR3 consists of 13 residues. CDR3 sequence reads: CAWSVQGNTEAFF. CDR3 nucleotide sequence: TGTGCCTGGAGTGTACAGGGAAACACTGAAGCTTTCTTT.

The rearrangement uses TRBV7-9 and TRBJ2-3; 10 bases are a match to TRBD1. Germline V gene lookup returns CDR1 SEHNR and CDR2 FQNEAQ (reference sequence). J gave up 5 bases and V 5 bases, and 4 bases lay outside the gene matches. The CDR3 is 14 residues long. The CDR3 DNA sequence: TGTGCCAGCAGCAGGGACAGGGGTGGAGATACGCAGTATTTT. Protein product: CASSRDRGGDTQYF.

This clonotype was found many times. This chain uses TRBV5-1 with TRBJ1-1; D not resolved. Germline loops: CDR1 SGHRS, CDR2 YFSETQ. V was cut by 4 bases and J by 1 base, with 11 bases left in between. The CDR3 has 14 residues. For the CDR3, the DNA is TGCGCCAGCAGCCCCTACGATGGGAACACTGAAGCTTTCTTT. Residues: CASSPYDGNTEAFF.

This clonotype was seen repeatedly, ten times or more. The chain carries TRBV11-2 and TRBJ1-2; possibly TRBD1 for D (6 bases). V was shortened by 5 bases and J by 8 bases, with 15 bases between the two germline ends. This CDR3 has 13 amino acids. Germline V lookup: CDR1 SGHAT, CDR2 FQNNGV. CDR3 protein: CASSREQGNGYTF. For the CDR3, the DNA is TGTGCCAGCAGCCGAGAACAGGGAAACGGCTACACCTTC.

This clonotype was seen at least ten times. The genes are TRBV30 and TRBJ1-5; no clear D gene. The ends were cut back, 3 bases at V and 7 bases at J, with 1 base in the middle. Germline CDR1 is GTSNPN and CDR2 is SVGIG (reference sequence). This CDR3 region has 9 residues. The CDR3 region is CAWRQPQHF. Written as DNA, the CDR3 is TGTGCCTGGAGGCAGCCCCAGCATTTT.

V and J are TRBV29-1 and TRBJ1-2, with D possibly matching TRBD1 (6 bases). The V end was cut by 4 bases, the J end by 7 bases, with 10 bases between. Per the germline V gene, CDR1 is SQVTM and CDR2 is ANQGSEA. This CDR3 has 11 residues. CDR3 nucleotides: TGCAGCGTTGCAGGGGCGGTTGGCTACACCTTC. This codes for CSVAGAVGYTF.

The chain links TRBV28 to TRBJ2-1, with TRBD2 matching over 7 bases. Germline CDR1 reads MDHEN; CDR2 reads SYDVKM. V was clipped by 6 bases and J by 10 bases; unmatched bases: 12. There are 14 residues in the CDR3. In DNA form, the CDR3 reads TGTGCCAGCAGGGAGTCGCGGGGGTCTTGGGAGCAGTTCTTC. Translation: CASRESRGSWEQFF.

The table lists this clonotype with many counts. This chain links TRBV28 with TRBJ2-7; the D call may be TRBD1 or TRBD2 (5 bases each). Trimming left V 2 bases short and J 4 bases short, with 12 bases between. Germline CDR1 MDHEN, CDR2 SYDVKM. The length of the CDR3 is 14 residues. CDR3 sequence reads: CASSLGGGGYEQYF. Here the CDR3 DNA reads TGTGCCAGCAGTTTAGGGGGTGGAGGTTACGAGCAGTACTTC.

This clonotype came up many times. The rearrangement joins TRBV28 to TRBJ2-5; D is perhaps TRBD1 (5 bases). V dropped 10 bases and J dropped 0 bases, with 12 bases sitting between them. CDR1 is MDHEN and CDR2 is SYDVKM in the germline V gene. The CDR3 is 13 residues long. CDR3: CATTGPNQETQYF. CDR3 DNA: TGTGCCACCACAGGACCAAACCAAGAGACCCAGTACTTC.